These T cell receptor beta chains were read from a single sample in a study of cytomegalovirus exposure and HLA in healthy donors. Measured with immunoSEQ multiplex PCR; TCRdb has only the in-frame clones, and not every one. The sample has about 91,000 clones, around nine tenths seen once. Material for sequencing was PBMCs. These receptors came from a man under 40 in good health and CMV-seropositive. CDR3s include the opening cysteine and the closing phenylalanine or tryptophan. Fields, in order: V gene, D gene, J gene, clone size, CDR3 DNA, CDR3 protein. D genes are given only for firm matches. Where a row states a size, it is once, few, many or the class of an expanded clone; other rows omit it.

>TRBV29-1|TRBD2|TRBJ2-1|NA
TGCAGCGTTGAAGGGCTAGCGGGTGCCCTTCGCTCCTACAATGAGCAGTTCTTC
CSVEGLAGALRSYNEQFF
>TRBV10-3|NA|TRBJ2-1|NA
TGTGCCATCAGTGATTCGACACCGAGCTCCTACAATGAGCAGTTCTTC
CAISDSTPSSYNEQFF
>TRBV28|TRBD1|TRBJ1-3|once
TGTGCCAGCATGGGACAGAACGGAAACACCATATATTTT
CASMGQNGNTIYF
>TRBV7-3|TRBD1|TRBJ2-1|NA
TGTGCCAGCAGCTCGCCGGGACAGGGAAACAATGAGCAGTTCTTC
CASSSPGQGNNEQFF
>TRBV7-6|TRBD1|TRBJ2-3|NA
TGTGCCAGCAGCGGCGGACAGGGGGGGACAGATACGCAGTATTTT
CASSGGQGGTDTQYF
>TRBV6-1|TRBD1|TRBJ1-2|NA
TGTGCCAGCAGTGAAGGGACAGGGAGTCCTAACTATGGCTACACCTTC
CASSEGTGSPNYGYTF
>TRBV5-4|NA|TRBJ2-2|NA
TGTGCCAGCAGCTACCAGGGTGGGGCAGCCGGGGAGCTGTTTTTT
CASSYQGGAAGELFF
>TRBV4-1|NA|TRBJ2-3|few
TGCGCCAGCAGCCAGCAACTAGGATACACGCAGTATTTT
CASSQQLGYTQYF
>TRBV5-1|TRBD1|TRBJ1-2|NA
TGCGCCAGCAGCTACTCCGGGACAGGAGTATATGGCTACACCTTC
CASSYSGTGVYGYTF
>TRBV7-3|TRBD2|TRBJ2-3|NA
TGTGCCAGCAGCTCGGGACTAGCGGGAGTTACGCAGTATTTT
CASSSGLAGVTQYF
>TRBV5-1|TRBD2|TRBJ2-2|NA
TGCGCCAGCAGCACGGGACTAGCGGGAATTATTACCGGGGAGCTGTTTTTT
CASSTGLAGIITGELFF
>TRBV18|TRBD2|TRBJ2-7|NA
TGTGCCAGCTCACCGTCCGGGGGGACGGGCGAGCAGTACTTC
CASSPSGGTGEQYF
>TRBV28|TRBD2|TRBJ2-3|NA
TGTGCCAGCAGTCCCGGGAAGGCGGGACTAGCGGGAGTGGGTAAAATGGCAGATACGCAGTATTTT
CASSPGKAGLAGVGKMADTQYF
>TRBV5-1|TRBD2|TRBJ2-5|NA
TGCGCCAGCAGCCCCACTAGCGGGAGGGGGGAGACCCAGTACTTC
CASSPTSGRGETQYF
>TRBV9|TRBD1|TRBJ1-1|NA
TGTGCCAGCAGCATCAGGGGGTCAGGGACTGAAGCTTTCTTT
CASSIRGSGTEAFF
>TRBV19|NA|TRBJ2-1|NA
TGTGCCAGTAGTATAGGGGGGGATTTCTACAATGAGCAGTTCTTC
CASSIGGDFYNEQFF
>TRBV2|TRBD1|TRBJ2-5|NA
TGTGCCAGAGAGGGACAGAGGGGTGAGACCCAGTACTTC
CAREGQRGETQYF
>TRBV6-5|TRBD2|TRBJ2-1|NA
TGTGCCAGCAGTTACGCGACTAGCGACTACAATGAGCAGTTCTTC
CASSYATSDYNEQFF
>TRBV28|NA|TRBJ1-1|NA
TGTGCCAGCACCTGGAGCCCCCGGGGGAACACTGAAGCTTTCTTT
CASTWSPRGNTEAFF
>TRBV6-1|NA|TRBJ2-7|once
TGTGCCAGCAGTGAACATAGTTTCGAGCAGTACTTC
CASSEHSFEQYF
>TRBV10-2|NA|TRBJ2-1|NA
TGCGCCAGCAGTTTCGGTGTATATTACAATGAGCAGTTCTTC
CASSFGVYYNEQFF
>TRBV5-1|NA|TRBJ1-1|NA
TGCGCCAGCAGCAGGAATGGGGGGGGGTCCACTGAAGCTTTCTTT
CASSRNGGGSTEAFF
>TRBV5-1|NA|TRBJ2-5|NA
TGCGCCAGCAGACGAGGCAGGGGAATGCAAGAGACCCAGTACTTC
CASRRGRGMQETQYF
>TRBV19|NA|TRBJ2-1|NA
TGTGCCAGTAAAGACAGTCCAAGGATGAATGAGCAGTTCTTC
CASKDSPRMNEQFF
>TRBV2|TRBD2|TRBJ2-3|NA
TGTGCCAGCAGGGGGACTAGCGCCGGCACAGATACGCAGTATTTT
CASRGTSAGTDTQYF
>TRBV7-6|TRBD1|TRBJ1-1|NA
TGTGCCAGCAGCCCCAGACAGGGGATGAACACTGAAGCTTTCTTT
CASSPRQGMNTEAFF
>TRBV28|TRBD1|TRBJ2-7|NA
TGTGCCATCAGACAGGGGATCGCAGGAGGCTACGAGCAGTACTTC
CAIRQGIAGGYEQYF
>TRBV28|TRBD1|TRBJ1-2|few
TGTGCCAGCCATGGACAGGGTTTATATGGCTACACCTTC
CASHGQGLYGYTF
>TRBV6-1|NA|TRBJ2-5|NA
TGTGCCACCCTTCTAGAAGTTTGGGTACAAGAGACCCAGTACTTC
CATLLEVWVQETQYF
>TRBV6-5|TRBD2|TRBJ2-7|NA
TGTGCCAGCCGGTCGGGAGGGTACGAGCAGTACTTC
CASRSGGYEQYF
>TRBV19|NA|TRBJ2-7|NA
TGTGCCAGTAGTAGAGTGACCGGAGCTTCCTACGAGCAGTACTTC
CASSRVTGASYEQYF
>TRBV11-2|TRBD1|TRBJ2-7|few
TGTGCCAGCAGCTTAGAAACAGGGGTATCCTACGAGCAGTACTTC
CASSLETGVSYEQYF
>TRBV2|NA|TRBJ2-3|NA
TGTGCCAGCCGCCGGAAGGAGGACACAGATACGCAGTATTTT
CASRRKEDTDTQYF
>TRBV11-2|NA|TRBJ1-1|NA
TGTGCCAGCAGCAAGACAGAAAACACTGAAGCTTTCTTT
CASSKTENTEAFF
>TRBV7-9|NA|TRBJ2-7|NA
TGTGCCAGCAGCTTAGGGCCGGGGGAGCAGTACTTC
CASSLGPGEQYF
>TRBV19|NA|TRBJ2-1|NA
TGTGCCAGTAGTTCCGGGACTTTCAATGAGCAGTTCTTC
CASSSGTFNEQFF
>TRBV6-4|NA|TRBJ2-1|NA
TGTGCCAGCAGAAGCCCCTTTACCAATGAGCAGTTCTTC
CASRSPFTNEQFF
>TRBV5-1|NA|TRBJ2-7|NA
TGCGCCAGCAGCCCTGTTTCCATTACAGGGGAGCAGTACTTC
CASSPVSITGEQYF
>TRBV9|NA|TRBJ1-3|NA
TGTGCCAGCAGCGTAGTGGCAGGGGGAAACACCATATATTTT
CASSVVAGGNTIYF
>TRBV19|TRBD1|TRBJ1-4|NA
TGTGCCAGTAGTATTCTGGGACAGGGGCGTGAAAAACTGTTTTTT
CASSILGQGREKLFF
>TRBV10-3|TRBD2|TRBJ2-1|NA
TGTGCCATCAGTGCCGCTAGCGGGAGGATAAACAATGAGCAGTTCTTC
CAISAASGRINNEQFF
>TRBV29-1|NA|TRBJ2-3|NA
TGCAGCGTTGAAGCCGGAGGGAGCACAGATACGCAGTATTTT
CSVEAGGSTDTQYF
>TRBV30|TRBD1|TRBJ1-2|NA
TGTGCCTGGGCAGGAGATTTTGGGGACAGTCCTGGCTACACCTTC
CAWAGDFGDSPGYTF
>TRBV7-7|TRBD2|TRBJ2-3|NA
TGTGCTAGCAGCTTAGGTAGCGGGAGTTTGGATACGCAGTATTTT
CASSLGSGSLDTQYF
>TRBV7-2|TRBD1|TRBJ2-1|NA
TGTGCCAGCAGCTTAGAGGGGGCATTTTACAATGAGCAGTTCTTC
CASSLEGAFYNEQFF
>TRBV11-3|NA|TRBJ2-7|few
TGTGCCAGCAGCTTGGGGGGATCCTACGAGCAGTACTTC
CASSLGGSYEQYF
>TRBV28|NA|TRBJ1-1|NA
TGTGCCAGCAGTTTAGGGGGAAACAGGGCCACTGAAGCTTTCTTT
CASSLGGNRATEAFF
>TRBV4-1|TRBD1|TRBJ2-1|NA
TGCGCCAGCAGCCAACAAACAGGGGGCGAAGAGCAGTTCTTC
CASSQQTGGEEQFF
>TRBV5-1|TRBD2|TRBJ2-4|NA
TGCGCCAGCAGCCAGGGACTAGCGGGAGACGAAGCCAAAAACATTCAGTACTTC
CASSQGLAGDEAKNIQYF
>TRBV10-3|NA|TRBJ1-2|once
TGTGCCATCAGTGACCAACAGGGACCTAACTATGGCTACACCTTC
CAISDQQGPNYGYTF
>TRBV5-1|NA|TRBJ2-1|NA
TGCGCCAGCAGCTTGACTCGTCTAGCCAACAATGAGCAGTTCTTC
CASSLTRLANNEQFF
>TRBV10-3|NA|TRBJ2-5|few
TGTGCCATCAGTGAGTCGGTATCGGGGAAGACCCAGTACTTC
CAISESVSGKTQYF